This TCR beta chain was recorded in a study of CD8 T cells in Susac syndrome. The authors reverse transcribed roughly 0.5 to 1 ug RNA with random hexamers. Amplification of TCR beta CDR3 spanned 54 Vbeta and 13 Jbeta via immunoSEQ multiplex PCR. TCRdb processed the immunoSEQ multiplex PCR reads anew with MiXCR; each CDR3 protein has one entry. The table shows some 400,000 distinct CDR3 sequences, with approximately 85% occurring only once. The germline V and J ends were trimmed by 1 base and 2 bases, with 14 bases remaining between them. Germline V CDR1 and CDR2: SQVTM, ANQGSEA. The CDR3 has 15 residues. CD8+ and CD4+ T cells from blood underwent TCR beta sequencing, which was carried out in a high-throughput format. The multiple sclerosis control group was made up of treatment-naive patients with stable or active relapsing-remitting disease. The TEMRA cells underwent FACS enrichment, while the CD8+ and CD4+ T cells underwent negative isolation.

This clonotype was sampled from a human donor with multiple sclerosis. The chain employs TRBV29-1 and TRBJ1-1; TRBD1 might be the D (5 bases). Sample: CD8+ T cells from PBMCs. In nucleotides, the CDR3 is TGCAGCGTTGAAGGGAGGAGGGGTCGCAACACTGAAGCTTTCTTT. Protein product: CSVEGRRGRNTEAFF.